Listed below are T cell receptor beta chains from one sample, sequenced in a study of T cell repertoires in cytomegalovirus infection. From the reads, TCRdb called clonotypes with MiXCR, one entry per CDR3 protein. Here the sample spans approximately 150,000 distinct CDR3 sequences, roughly 6% being singletons. The specimen was PBMCs. The receptor source for this set is a human donor in good health (CMV status not recorded). Some clones in this sample may be carry-over from other donors' samples. The CDR3 runs from the conserved cysteine through the conserved F or W. A D gene is named only where the DNA matches it firmly. Size values are once, few and many counts, or a class for expanded clones, and some rows have none.

>TRBV18|many|.|TRBJ2-7
CASSPDQPSLLDEQYF
TGTGCCAGCTCACCAGATCAGCCCTCTCTTCTCGACGAGCAGTACTTC
>TRBV7-2|many|TRBD1|TRBJ1-4
CASSLRHRGPDEKLFF
TGTGCCAGCAGCTTACGTCACAGGGGGCCTGATGAAAAACTGTTTTTT
>TRBV29-1|.|.|TRBJ2-5
CSGRDYQETQYF
TGCAGCGGGAGGGACTACCAAGAGACCCAGTACTTC
>TRBV4-1|many|.|TRBJ1-2
CASRPIPTGGHIYGYTF
TGCGCCAGCAGACCTATTCCCACAGGAGGACATATCTATGGCTACACCTTC
>TRBV5-1|many|.|TRBJ1-5
CASSLRGGQLPQPQHF
TGCGCCAGCAGCTTGCGAGGGGGACAACTCCCCCAGCCCCAGCATTTT
>TRBV7-8|few|TRBD1|TRBJ1-2
CASSSDRTYGYTF
TGTGCCAGCAGCTCGGACAGGACTTATGGCTACACCTTC
>TRBV23-1|many|.|TRBJ2-7
CASSQSAGDHEQYF
TGCGCCAGCAGTCAATCGGCAGGGGACCACGAGCAGTACTTC
>TRBV5-4|many|.|TRBJ2-7
CASSRTAYEQYF
TGTGCCAGCAGCCGGACAGCCTACGAGCAGTACTTC
>TRBV7-2|many|.|TRBJ1-1
CASSSGTGMNTEAFF
TGTGCCAGCAGCTCCGGGACGGGGATGAACACTGAAGCTTTCTTT
>TRBV20-1|.|.|TRBJ1-1
CSARKGGWADKLAFF
TGCAGTGCTAGGAAGGGTGGGTGGGCAGATAAATTGGCTTTCTTT